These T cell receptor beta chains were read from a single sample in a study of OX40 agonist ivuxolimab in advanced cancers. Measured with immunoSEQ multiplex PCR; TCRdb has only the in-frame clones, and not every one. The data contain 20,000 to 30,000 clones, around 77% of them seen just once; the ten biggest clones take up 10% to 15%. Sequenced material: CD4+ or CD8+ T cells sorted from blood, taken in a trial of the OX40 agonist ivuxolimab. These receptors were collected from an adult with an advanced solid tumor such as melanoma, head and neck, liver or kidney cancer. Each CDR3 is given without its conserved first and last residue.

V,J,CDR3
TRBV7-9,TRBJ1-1,ASSLVGRDTEAF
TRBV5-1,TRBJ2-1,ASSLAGSSGGYNEQF
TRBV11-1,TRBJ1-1,ASSLGRNTEAF
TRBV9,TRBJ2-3,ASSVEGHVADTQY
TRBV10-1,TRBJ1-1,ASSGMWGTEAF
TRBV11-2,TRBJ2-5,ASSHPYGGIQETQY
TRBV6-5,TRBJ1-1,ASSPGINTEAF
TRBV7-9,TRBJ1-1,ASSLILGTEAF
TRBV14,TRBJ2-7,ASSRGQLRGDEQY
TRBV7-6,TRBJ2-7,ASSLDRAYEQY
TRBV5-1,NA,ASSLTGVGDEQY
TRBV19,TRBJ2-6,ASRPLGQGDRVFGANVLT
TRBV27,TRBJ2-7,ASRGGTYEQY
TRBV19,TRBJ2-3,ASSSGDRTDTQY
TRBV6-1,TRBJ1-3,ASPQSSGNTIY
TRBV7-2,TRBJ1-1,ASSPPWTEAF
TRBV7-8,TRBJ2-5,ASSGTGGLKETQY
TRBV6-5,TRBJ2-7,ASSYSGTGHNEQY
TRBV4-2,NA,ASSQDLGGSEQY
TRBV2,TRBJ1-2,ASSDTGTPDTGYT
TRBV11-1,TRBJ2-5,ASSKTGTQGRGTQY
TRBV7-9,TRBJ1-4,ASSLGGSDNEKLF
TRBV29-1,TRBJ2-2,SVVNLTGVTGELF
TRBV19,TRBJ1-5,ASTDIPGGINQPQH
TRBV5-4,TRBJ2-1,ASNQGNAYNEQF
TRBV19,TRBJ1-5,ASRDRWHQPQH
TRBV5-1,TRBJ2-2,ASSLLGLLNTGELF
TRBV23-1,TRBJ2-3,ASRPGQGTDTQY
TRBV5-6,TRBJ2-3,ASSRGGLGDGAQY
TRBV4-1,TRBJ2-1,ASSGLAGGLEQF
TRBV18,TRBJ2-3,ASSPVEDTQY
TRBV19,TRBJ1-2,ASSIGYGYT
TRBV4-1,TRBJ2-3,ASSHLDTQY
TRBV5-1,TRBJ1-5,ASSWTGLGQPQH
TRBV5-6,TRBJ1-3,ASSLIAGGGNTIY
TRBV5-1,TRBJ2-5,ASSLGMAGGRSSQETQY
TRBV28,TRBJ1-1,ASSGRLTMNTEAF
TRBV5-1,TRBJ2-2,ASSTTQANTGELF
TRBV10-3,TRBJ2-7,AISESYSGTRSYEQY
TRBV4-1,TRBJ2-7,ASSQASKPYEQY
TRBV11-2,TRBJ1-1,ASSSQGRHTEAF
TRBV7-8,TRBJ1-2,ASSLWGQGIFNYGYT
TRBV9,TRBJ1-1,ASSVLDRMNTEAF
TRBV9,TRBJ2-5,ASSVGTSGGAGETQY
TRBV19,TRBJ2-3,ASSPRQGRTDTQY
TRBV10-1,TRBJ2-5,ATSTGSETQY
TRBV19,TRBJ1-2,ASSSRGQGAFSGYT
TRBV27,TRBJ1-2,ASSTWDRGHNYGYT
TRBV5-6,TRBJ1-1,ASSSQTGEAF
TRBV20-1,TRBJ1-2,SASDGYGYT